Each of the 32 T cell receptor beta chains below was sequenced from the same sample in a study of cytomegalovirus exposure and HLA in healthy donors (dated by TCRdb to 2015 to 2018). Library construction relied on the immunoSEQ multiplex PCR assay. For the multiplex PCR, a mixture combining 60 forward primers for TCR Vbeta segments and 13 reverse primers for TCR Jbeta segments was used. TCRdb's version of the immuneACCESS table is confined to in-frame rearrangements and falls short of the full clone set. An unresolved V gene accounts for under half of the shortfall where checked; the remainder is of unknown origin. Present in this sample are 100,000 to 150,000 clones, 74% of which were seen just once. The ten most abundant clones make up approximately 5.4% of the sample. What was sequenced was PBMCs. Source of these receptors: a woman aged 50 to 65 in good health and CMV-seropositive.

The CDR3 DNA sequence: TGTGCCAGCAGCTTACAGCGGGGGGGCCTGGATGAGCAGTTCTTC. Protein: CASSLQRGGLDEQFF. The gene calls are TRBV7-2 and TRBJ2-1, with 10 bases fitting TRBD2. The CDR3 runs 15 residues. Trimming cost V 2 bases and J 8 bases; bases outside gene matches: 6. Germline CDR1 SGHTA, CDR2 FQGNSA.

DNA of the CDR3: TGTGCCAGCAGGTTACCTGTTGCGGATGAGCAGTTCTTC. It codes for CASRLPVADEQFF. V gene TRBV5-4 combines with J gene TRBJ2-1, with no clear D. V was shortened by 5 bases and J by 8 bases, with 14 bases between the two germline ends. The CDR3 runs to 13 residues. CDR1 and CDR2 (germline): SGHNT, YYREEE (reference sequence).

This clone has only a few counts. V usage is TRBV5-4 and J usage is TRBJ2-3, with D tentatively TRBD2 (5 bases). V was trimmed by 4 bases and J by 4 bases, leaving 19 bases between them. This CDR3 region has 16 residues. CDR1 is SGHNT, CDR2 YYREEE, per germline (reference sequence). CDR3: CASSPETGTSPDTQYF. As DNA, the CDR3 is TGTGCCAGCAGCCCTGAGACGGGAACCTCCCCAGATACGCAGTATTTT.

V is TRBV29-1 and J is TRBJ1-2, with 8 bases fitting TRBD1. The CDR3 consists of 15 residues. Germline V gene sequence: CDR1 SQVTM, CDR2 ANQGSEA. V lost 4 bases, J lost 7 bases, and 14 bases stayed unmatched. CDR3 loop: CSVGSLTTGVGGYTF. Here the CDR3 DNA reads TGCAGCGTTGGGTCTTTAACGACAGGGGTGGGTGGCTACACCTTC.

This CDR3 is CASSARDETQYF. In DNA, the CDR3 is TGCGCCAGCAGCGCCCGGGATGAGACCCAGTACTTC. J is TRBJ2-5 and V is TRBV5-1; D is possibly TRBD2 (5 bases). V was trimmed by 4 bases and J by 5 bases, leaving 9 bases between them. CDR1 SGHRS and CDR2 YFSETQ come from the germline V gene. The CDR3 is 12 residues long.

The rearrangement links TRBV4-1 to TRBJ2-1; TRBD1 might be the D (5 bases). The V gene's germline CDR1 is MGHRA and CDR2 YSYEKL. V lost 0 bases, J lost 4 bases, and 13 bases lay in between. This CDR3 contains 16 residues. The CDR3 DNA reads TGCGCCAGCAGCCAAGATGGTAGGGGAAAATACAATGAGCAGTTCTTC. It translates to CASSQDGRGKYNEQFF.

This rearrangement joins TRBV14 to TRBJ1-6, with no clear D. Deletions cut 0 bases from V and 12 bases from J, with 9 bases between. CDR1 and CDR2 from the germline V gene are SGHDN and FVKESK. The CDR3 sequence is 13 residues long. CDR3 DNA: TGTGCCAGCAGCCAAGAGTGGACTGGACCCCTCCACTTT. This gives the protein CASSQEWTGPLHF.

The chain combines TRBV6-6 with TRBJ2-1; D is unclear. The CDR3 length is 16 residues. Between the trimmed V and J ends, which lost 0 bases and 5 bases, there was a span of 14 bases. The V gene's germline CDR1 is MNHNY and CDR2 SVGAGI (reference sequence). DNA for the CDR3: TGTGCCAGCAGTTACTCGGGCAACCCTGGCAACAATGAGCAGTTCTTC. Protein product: CASSYSGNPGNNEQFF.

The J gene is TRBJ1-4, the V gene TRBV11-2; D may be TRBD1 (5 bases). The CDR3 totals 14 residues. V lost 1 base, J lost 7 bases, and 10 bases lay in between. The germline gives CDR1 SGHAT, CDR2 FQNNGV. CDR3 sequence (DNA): TGTGCCAGCAGCTTAGCGCAGGGATTTGAAAAACTGTTTTTT. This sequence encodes CASSLAQGFEKLFF.

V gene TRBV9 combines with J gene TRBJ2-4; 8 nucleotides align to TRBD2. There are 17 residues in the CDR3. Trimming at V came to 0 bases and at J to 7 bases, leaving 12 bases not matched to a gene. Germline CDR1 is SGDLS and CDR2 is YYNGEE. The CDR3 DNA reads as TGTGCCAGCAGCGTAGGCCCTACGGCGGGGGGTGGGAACATTCAGTACTTC. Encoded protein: CASSVGPTAGGGNIQYF.

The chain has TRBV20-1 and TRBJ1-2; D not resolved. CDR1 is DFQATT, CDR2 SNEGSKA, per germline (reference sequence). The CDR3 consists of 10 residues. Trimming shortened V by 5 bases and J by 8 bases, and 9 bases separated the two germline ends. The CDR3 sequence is CSADAGGYTF. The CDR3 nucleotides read TGCAGTGCTGACGCGGGGGGCTACACCTTC.

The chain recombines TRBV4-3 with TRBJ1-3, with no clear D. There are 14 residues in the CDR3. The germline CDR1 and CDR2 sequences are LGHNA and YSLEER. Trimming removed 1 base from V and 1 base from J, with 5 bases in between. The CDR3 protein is CASSQVPSGNTIYF. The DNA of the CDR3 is TGCGCCAGCAGCCAAGTCCCGTCTGGAAACACCATATATTTT.

The CDR3 coding sequence is TGTGCCAGCAGCCGGCGACAGGCGGGAGAGACCCAGTACTTC. This encodes CASSRRQAGETQYF. The chain employs TRBV7-2 and TRBJ2-5, with D perhaps matching TRBD1 (6 bases). Germline V gives CDR1 SGHTA, CDR2 FQGNSA. Trimming took 5 bases from V and 4 from J, leaving 14 bases between them. There are 14 residues in the CDR3.

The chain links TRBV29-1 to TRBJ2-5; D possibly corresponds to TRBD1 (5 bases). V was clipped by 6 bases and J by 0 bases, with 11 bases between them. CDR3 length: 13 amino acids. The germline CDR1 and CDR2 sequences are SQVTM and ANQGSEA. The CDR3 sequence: CSVRGQNQETQYF. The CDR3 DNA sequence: TGCAGCGTGCGCGGACAAAACCAAGAGACCCAGTACTTC.

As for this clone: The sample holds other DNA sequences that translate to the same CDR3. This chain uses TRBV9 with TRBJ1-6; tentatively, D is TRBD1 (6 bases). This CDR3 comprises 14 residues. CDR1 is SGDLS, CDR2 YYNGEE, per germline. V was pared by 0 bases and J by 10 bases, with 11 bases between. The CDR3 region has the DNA TGTGCCAGCAGCGTAGGTGGGGGGGGCTCACCCCTCCACTTT. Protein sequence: CASSVGGGGSPLHF. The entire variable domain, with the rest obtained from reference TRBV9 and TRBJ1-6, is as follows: DSGVTQTPKHLITATGQRVTLRCSPRSGDLSVYWYQQSLDQGLQFLIQYYNGEERAKGNILERFSAQQFPDLHSELNLSSLELGDSALYFCASSVGGGGSPLHFGNGTRLTVT.

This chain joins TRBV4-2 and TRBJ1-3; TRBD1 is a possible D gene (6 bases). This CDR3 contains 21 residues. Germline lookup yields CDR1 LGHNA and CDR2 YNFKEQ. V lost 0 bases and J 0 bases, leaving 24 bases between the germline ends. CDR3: CASSQEMSGRGRLSSGNTIYF. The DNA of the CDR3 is TGTGCCAGCAGCCAAGAAATGTCAGGCAGGGGAAGACTGAGCTCTGGAAACACCATATATTTT.

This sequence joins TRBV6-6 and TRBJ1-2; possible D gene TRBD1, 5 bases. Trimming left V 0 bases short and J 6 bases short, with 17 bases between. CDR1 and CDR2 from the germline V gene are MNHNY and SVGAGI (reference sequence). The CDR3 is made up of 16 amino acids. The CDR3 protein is CASSYSMTENKDGYTF. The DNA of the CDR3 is TGTGCCAGCAGTTACTCGATGACAGAAAACAAGGATGGCTACACCTTC.

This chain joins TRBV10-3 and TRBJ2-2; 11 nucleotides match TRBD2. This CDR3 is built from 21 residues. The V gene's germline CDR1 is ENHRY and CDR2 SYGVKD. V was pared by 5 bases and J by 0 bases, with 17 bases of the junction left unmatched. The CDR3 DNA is TGTGCCATCAGTCCGGGACTAGCGGTTCCAAGGTCCGGAACGAACACCGGGGAGCTGTTTTTT. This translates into CAISPGLAVPRSGTNTGELFF.

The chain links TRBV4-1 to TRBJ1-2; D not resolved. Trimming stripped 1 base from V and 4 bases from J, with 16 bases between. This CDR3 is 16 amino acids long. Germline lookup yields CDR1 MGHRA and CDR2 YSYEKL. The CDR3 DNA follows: TGCGCCAGCAGCCAAGGGGGATCGGGGATCGCCTATGGCTACACCTTC. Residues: CASSQGGSGIAYGYTF.

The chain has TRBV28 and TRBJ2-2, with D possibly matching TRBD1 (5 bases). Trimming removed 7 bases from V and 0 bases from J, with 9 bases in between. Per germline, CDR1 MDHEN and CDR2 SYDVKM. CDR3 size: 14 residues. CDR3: CASNPRANTGELFF. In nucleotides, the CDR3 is TGTGCCAGCAACCCCAGGGCGAACACCGGGGAGCTGTTTTTT.

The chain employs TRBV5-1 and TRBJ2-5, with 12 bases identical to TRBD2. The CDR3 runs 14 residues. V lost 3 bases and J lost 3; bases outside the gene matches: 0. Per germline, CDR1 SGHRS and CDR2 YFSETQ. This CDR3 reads CASSWTSGEETQYF. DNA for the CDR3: TGCGCCAGCAGCTGGACTAGCGGGGAAGAGACCCAGTACTTC.

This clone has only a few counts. CDR3: CASSWGGGEQYF. CDR3 sequence (DNA): TGTGCCAGCAGCTGGGGAGGGGGCGAGCAGTACTTC. This chain joins TRBV11-3 and TRBJ2-7; maybe TRBD2 (7 bases). The germline V gene has CDR1 SGHNT and CDR2 YENEEA. CDR3 size: 12 residues. Between the trimmed V and J ends, which lost 4 bases and 6 bases, there was a span of 10 bases.

The CDR3 nucleotides are TGTGCCAGCAGCTTGGACCAGGGGTACTACGAGCAGTACTTC. Protein: CASSLDQGYYEQYF. This sequence joins TRBV5-4 and TRBJ2-7; D is possibly TRBD1 (6 bases). With 0 bases removed from V and 3 bases from J, the gap between germline ends came to 10 bases. CDR1 is SGHNT and CDR2 is YYREEE in the germline V gene (reference sequence). The CDR3 has 14 residues.

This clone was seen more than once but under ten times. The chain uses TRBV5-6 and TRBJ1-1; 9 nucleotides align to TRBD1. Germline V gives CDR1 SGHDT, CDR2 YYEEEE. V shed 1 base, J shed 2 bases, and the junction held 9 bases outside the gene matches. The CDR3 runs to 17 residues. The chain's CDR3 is CASSLNRGTGPNTEAFF. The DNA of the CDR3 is TGTGCCAGCAGCTTGAATAGGGGGACAGGGCCCAACACTGAAGCTTTCTTT.

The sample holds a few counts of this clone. CDR3 sequence reads: CASMSGQGFWSTDTQYF. The CDR3 DNA is TGTGCCAGCATGTCGGGTCAGGGGTTTTGGAGCACAGATACGCAGTATTTT. The chain recombines TRBV7-9 with TRBJ2-3, with D tentatively TRBD1 (6 bases). The ends were cut back, 7 bases at V and 0 bases at J, with 20 bases in the middle. This CDR3 has 17 amino acids. Germline V gene data show CDR1 as SEHNR and CDR2 as FQNEAQ (reference sequence).

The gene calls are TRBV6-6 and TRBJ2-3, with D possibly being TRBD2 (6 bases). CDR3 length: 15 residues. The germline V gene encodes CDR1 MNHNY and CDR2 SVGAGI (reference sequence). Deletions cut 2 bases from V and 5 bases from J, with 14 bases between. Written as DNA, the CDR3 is TGTGCCAGCAGTTACGGACGCGGGGCCGAAGATACGCAGTATTTT. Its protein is CASSYGRGAEDTQYF.

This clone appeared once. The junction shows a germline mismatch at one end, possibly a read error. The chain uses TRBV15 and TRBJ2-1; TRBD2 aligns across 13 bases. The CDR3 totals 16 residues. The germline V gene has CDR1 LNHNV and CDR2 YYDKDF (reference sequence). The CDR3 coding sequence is TGTGCCCCCAGCAGGGGACTAGCGGGGCAACAAAATGAGCAGTTCTTC. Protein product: CAPSRGLAGQQNEQFF.

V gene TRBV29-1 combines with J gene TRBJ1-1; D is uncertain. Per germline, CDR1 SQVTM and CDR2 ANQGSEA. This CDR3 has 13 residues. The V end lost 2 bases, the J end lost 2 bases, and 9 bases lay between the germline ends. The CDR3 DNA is TGCAGCGTTGAAAGAATGGCCAACACTGAAGCTTTCTTT. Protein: CSVERMANTEAFF.

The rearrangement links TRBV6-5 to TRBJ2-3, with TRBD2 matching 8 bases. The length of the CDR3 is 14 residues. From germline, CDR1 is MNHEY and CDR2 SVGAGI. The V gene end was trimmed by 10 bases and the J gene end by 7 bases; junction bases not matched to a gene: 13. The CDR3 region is CATEGGSGAHTQYF. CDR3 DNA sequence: TGTGCCACCGAGGGTGGTAGCGGGGCCCATACGCAGTATTTT.

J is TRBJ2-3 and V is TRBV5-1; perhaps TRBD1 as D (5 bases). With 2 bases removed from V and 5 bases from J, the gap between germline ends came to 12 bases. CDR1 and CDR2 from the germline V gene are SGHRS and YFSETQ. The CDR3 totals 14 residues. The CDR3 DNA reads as TGCGCCAGCAGCTTTACAGGTTCGGGAGATACGCAGTATTTT. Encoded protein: CASSFTGSGDTQYF.

The CDR3, as DNA: TGCGCCAGCAGCCTCCCGGGGGGTTATGGCTACACCTTC. It yields the protein CASSLPGGYGYTF. The chain uses TRBV5-1 and TRBJ1-2; weak D call: TRBD1 (5 bases). The CDR3 is 13 residues long. V lost 4 bases and J lost 5, with 12 bases in between. Germline V gene sequence: CDR1 SGHRS, CDR2 YFSETQ.

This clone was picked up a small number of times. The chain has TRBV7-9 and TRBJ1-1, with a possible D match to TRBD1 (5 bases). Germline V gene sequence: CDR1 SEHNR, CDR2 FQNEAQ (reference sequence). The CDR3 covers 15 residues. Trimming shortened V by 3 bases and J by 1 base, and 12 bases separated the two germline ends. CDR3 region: CASSFLIGGNTEAFF. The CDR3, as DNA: TGTGCCAGCAGCTTCCTAATCGGGGGGAACACTGAAGCTTTCTTT. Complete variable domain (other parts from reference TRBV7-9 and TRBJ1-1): DTGVSQNPRHKITKRGQNVTFRCDPISEHNRLYWYRQTLGQGPEFLTYFQNEAQLEKSRLLSDRFSAERPKGSFSTLEIQRTEQGDSAMYLCASSFLIGGNTEAFFGQGTRLTVV.